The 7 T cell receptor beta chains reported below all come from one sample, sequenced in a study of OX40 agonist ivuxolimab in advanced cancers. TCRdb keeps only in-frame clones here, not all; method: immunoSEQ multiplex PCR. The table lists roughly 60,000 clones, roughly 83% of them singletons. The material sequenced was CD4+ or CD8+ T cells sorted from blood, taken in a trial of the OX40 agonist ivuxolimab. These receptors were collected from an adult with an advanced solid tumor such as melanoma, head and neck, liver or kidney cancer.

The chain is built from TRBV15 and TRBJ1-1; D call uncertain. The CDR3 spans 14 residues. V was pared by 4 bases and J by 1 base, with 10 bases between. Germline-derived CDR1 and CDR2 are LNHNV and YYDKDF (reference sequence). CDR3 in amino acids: CATSTNRGNTEAFF. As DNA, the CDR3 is TGTGCCACCAGCACGAACCGAGGGAACACTGAAGCTTTCTTT.

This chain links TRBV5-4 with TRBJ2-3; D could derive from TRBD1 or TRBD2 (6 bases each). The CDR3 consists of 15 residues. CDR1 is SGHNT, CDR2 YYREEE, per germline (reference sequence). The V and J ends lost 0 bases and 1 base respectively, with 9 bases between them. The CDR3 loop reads CASSLAGAGTDTQYF. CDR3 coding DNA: TGTGCCAGCAGCTTGGCGGGGGCGGGCACAGATACGCAGTATTTT.

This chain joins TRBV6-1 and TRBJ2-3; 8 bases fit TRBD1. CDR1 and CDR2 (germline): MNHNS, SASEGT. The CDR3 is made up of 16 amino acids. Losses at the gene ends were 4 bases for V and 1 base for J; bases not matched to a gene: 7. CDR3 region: CASSARTGSRTDTQYF. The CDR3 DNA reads TGTGCCAGCAGTGCTCGGACAGGGTCCCGCACAGATACGCAGTATTTT.

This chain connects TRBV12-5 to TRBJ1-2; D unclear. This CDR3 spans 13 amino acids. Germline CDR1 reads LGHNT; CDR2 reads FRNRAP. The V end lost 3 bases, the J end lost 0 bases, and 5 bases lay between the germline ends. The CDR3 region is CASGFAANYGYTF. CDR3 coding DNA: TGTGCTAGTGGTTTTGCTGCTAACTATGGCTACACCTTC.

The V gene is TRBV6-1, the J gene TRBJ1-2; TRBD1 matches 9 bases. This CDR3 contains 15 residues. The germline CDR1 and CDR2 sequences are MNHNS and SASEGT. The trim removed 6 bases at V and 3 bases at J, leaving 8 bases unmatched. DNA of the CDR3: TGTGCCAGCAGCCTGAGAGGGGACAGGGACTATGGCTACACCTTC. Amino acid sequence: CASSLRGDRDYGYTF.

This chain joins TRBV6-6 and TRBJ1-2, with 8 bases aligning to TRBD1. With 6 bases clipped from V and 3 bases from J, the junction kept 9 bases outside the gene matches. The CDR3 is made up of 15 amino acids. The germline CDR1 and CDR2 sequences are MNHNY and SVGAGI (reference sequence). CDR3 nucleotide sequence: TGTGCCAGCAGCCGAAATCAGGGGGCCGACTATGGCTACACCTTC. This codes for CASSRNQGADYGYTF.

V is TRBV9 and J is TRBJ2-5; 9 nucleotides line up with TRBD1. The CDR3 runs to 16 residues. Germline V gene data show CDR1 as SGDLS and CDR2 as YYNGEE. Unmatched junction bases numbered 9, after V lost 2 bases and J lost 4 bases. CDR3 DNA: TGTGCCAGCAGCGTGTCCTGGGACAGGGTGGGAGAGACCCAGTACTTC. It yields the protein CASSVSWDRVGETQYF.